The clone carrying this T cell receptor (beta chain) occurred many times. Its cognate antigen is unknown. The time point: patch test 1, 2 weeks after DPC sensitization. Stated treatment: therapeutic diphenylcyclopropenone sensitization with weekly scalp DPC. V dropped 6 bases and J dropped 5; count of bases not matched to a gene: 5. This CDR3 is 14 amino acids long. Germline V gene lookup returns CDR1 SQVTM and CDR2 ANQGSEA. Authors' processing steps: Ranging from roughly 23,224 to 690,600, TCR counts per sample had a median value of around 94,000. MiXCR, run by TCRdb on the RACE reads, gives a single entry per CDR3 protein. Here the V and J calls rest on TCRdb's processing, not on the authors' analysis. The sample yields 380,000 or so distinct CDR3 sequences, approximately 4.4% seen once. This record comes from a study of human T cells and chemical hapten exposure. Study findings and constraints: Expanded TCRs formed significantly more large CDR3 similarity clusters than controls.

The V and J genes are TRBV29-1 and TRBJ2-1; TRBD2 agrees at 12 bases. The receptor comes from a woman between 50 and 59 years old with alopecia areata. Some clones in this sample may be carry-over from other donors' samples. Sample: whole blood, taken in connection with sensitization to the hapten diphenylcyclopropenone (DPC). CDR3: CSVASGRGHNEQFF. Here the CDR3 DNA reads TGCAGCGTGGCTAGCGGGAGGGGGCACAATGAGCAGTTCTTC.